The rows below give T cell receptor beta chains drawn from one sample of a study of CD8 T cells in ankylosing spondylitis. TCRdb re-derived calls from the 5' RACE reads in MiXCR, one entry per CDR3 protein. The sample holds approximately 340,000 distinct CDR3 sequences; approximately 14% are singletons and the top ten take roughly 0.99%. Material for sequencing was blood, either unsorted or a sorted T cell fraction (not recorded which). All receptors derive from a male donor with ankylosing spondylitis or in good health (not recorded which). CDR3s include the opening cysteine and the closing phenylalanine or tryptophan. A D gene is named only where the DNA matches it firmly. Clone size is not always given. Where it is, it says once, few, many or a class for expanded clones.

>16|TRBJ1-6|TRBD1|few|TRBV5-4
TGTGCCAGCAGCTTGGCCGCCGGGACAGTTAATTCACCCCTCCACTTT
CASSLAAGTVNSPLHF
>16|TRBJ2-1|NA|NA|TRBV10-3
TGTGCCATCAGTGAGTCGGGTCCTACGTTTGGCAATGAGCAGTTCTTC
CAISESGPTFGNEQFF
>15|TRBJ1-1|NA|many|TRBV2
TGTGCCAGCATAGAGGACAGCGGGATTAACACTGAAGCTTTCTTT
CASIEDSGINTEAFF
>15|TRBJ2-7|NA|once|TRBV5-5
TGTGCCAGCAGCTCGGGACATGGGTTATCCTACGAGCAGTACTTC
CASSSGHGLSYEQYF
>13|TRBJ2-7|NA|NA|TRBV10-3
TGTGCCATCAGTGAGAGGGCAACCTACGAGCAGTACTTC
CAISERATYEQYF
>16|TRBJ1-6|NA|few|TRBV5-1
TGCGCCAGCAGCTTGGGGAAGAGCTCCTATAATTCACCCCTCCACTTT
CASSLGKSSYNSPLHF
>12|TRBJ2-1|NA|many|TRBV10-1
TGCGCCACTTCATTCCGAAACAATGAGCAGTTCTTC
CATSFRNNEQFF
>15|TRBJ2-2|TRBD2|NA|TRBV29-1
TGCAGCGTTGATCTGGCGGGAGGTGACACCGGGGAGCTGTTTTTT
CSVDLAGGDTGELFF
>15|TRBJ1-1|NA|NA|TRBV4-1
TGCGCCAGCAGCGAACACCCAAAGATGAACACTGAAGCTTTCTTT
CASSEHPKMNTEAFF
>15|TRBJ1-1|NA|NA|TRBV4-1
TGCGCCAGCAGCCAACCCTCGAGGGGGAACACTGAAGCTTTCTTT
CASSQPSRGNTEAFF
>14|TRBJ1-4|NA|NA|TRBV10-3
TGTGCCATCAGTGAAGGGGAGTGGGGTGAAAAACTGTTTTTT
CAISEGEWGEKLFF
>16|TRBJ2-2|NA|NA|TRBV5-1
TGCGCCAGCAGCTTGTCAGGCAGGGCGAACACCGGGGAGCTGTTTTTT
CASSLSGRANTGELFF
>14|TRBJ1-1|NA|few|TRBV12-3/TRBV12-4
TGTGCCAGCAGCCTCTTGACAGGGAACACTGAAGCTTTCTTT
CASSLLTGNTEAFF
>16|TRBJ2-5|NA|few|TRBV3-1
TGTGCCAGCAGCCAAGATCCTGGTTCCCGGGCAGAGACCCAGTACTTC
CASSQDPGSRAETQYF
>15|TRBJ1-3|TRBD1|NA|TRBV18
TGTGCCAGCTCACCACAGGGGGCCTCTGGAAACACCATATATTTT
CASSPQGASGNTIYF
>15|TRBJ2-1|NA|few|TRBV12-3/TRBV12-4
TGTGCCAGCAATGGGGCTTACTTGACCTTCAATGAGCAGTTCTTC
CASNGAYLTFNEQFF
>12|TRBJ1-2|NA|NA|TRBV5-1
TGCGCCAGCAGCTTGACCGTGGGCGGCTACACCTTC
CASSLTVGGYTF
>14|TRBJ1-2|TRBD1|NA|TRBV12-3/TRBV12-4
TGTGCCAGCAGCTGGGACAGGGGAAAGGATGGCTACACCTTC
CASSWDRGKDGYTF
>16|TRBJ2-3|NA|NA|TRBV5-1
TGCGCCAGCAGCTTGGGCCCATCCAGTCAAGCAGATACGCTGTATTTT
CASSLGPSSQADTLYF
>15|TRBJ2-3|NA|NA|TRBV6-1
TGTGCCAGCAGTGAATCCTGGGCTAGCACAGATACGCAGTATTTT
CASSESWASTDTQYF
>12|TRBJ1-5|NA|NA|TRBV2
TGTGCCAGCAGGGGAACGGACCAGCCCCAGCATTTT
CASRGTDQPQHF
>15|TRBJ2-3|TRBD1|few|TRBV20-1
TGCAGTGCTAGAGTCACAGGGGGCTGGGCAGATACGCAGTATTTT
CSARVTGGWADTQYF
>16|TRBJ1-1|TRBD1|NA|TRBV11-1
TGTGCCAGCAGCCGAGGGGGCGGAGGAGGGAACACTGAAGCTTTCTTT
CASSRGGGGGNTEAFF
>13|TRBJ1-1|NA|many|TRBV12-3/TRBV12-4
TGTGCCAGCAGTTTAACGGCGAACACTGAAGCTTTCTTT
CASSLTANTEAFF
>14|TRBJ2-5|NA|NA|TRBV6-1
TGTGCCAGCAGACGTCTGGGGGGCTTGGAGACCCAGTACTTC
CASRRLGGLETQYF
>14|TRBJ1-6|NA|NA|TRBV6-5
TGTGCCAGCAGTTATTCAGGGACCAATTCACCCCTCCACTTT
CASSYSGTNSPLHF
>13|TRBJ1-6|NA|few|TRBV11-2
TGTGCCAGCAGCTTAGATCAGGGGTCACCCCTCCACTTT
CASSLDQGSPLHF
>15|TRBJ1-1|NA|few|TRBV5-1
TGCGCCAGCAGCTTGGACAGGCGGATGAACACTGAAGCTTTCTTT
CASSLDRRMNTEAFF
>13|TRBJ2-4|TRBD2|few|TRBV7-9
TGTGCCAGCAGCCCCGGGAGGGAAAACATTCAGTACTTC
CASSPGRENIQYF
>15|TRBJ2-5|TRBD1|NA|TRBV5-1
TGCGCCAGCAGCTTGGCGGACAGGGGCCAAGAGACCCAGTACTTC
CASSLADRGQETQYF
>14|TRBJ2-7|NA|many|TRBV10-3
TGTGCCATCAGTGAGTCTTACAGCTCCTACGAGCAGTACTTC
CAISESYSSYEQYF
>15|TRBJ2-3|TRBD2|few|TRBV5-6
TGTGCCAGCAGCTTGGGATCCCTAGCGGGCGATACGCAGTATTTT
CASSLGSLAGDTQYF